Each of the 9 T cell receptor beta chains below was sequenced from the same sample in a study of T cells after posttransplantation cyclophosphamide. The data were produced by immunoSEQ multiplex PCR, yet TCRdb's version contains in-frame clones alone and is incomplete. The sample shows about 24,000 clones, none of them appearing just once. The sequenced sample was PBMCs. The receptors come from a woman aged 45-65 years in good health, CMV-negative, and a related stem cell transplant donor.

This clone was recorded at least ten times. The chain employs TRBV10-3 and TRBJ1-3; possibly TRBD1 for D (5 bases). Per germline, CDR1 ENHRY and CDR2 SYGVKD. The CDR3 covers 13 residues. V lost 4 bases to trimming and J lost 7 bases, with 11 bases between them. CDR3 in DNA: TGTGCCATCAGTGGGGCAGGGCGGAACACCATATATTTT. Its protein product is CAISGAGRNTIYF.

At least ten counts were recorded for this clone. CDR3 amino acids: CASSLAASGGAGNEQFF. The CDR3 bases are TGTGCCAGCAGCTTAGCCGCTAGCGGGGGGGCCGGCAATGAGCAGTTCTTC. The chain is built from TRBV7-2 and TRBJ2-1; 12 positions agree with TRBD2. The CDR3 runs 17 residues. The germline gives CDR1 SGHTA, CDR2 FQGNSA. V dropped 0 bases and J dropped 6; count of bases not matched to a gene: 6.

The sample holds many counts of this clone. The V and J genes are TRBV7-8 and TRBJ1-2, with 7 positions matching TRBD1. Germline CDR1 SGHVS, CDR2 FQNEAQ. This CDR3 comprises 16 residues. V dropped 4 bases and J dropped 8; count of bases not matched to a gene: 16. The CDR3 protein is CASSSIGTAIQAGYTF. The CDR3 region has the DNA TGTGCCAGCAGCTCCATCGGGACAGCCATTCAGGCGGGCTACACCTTC.

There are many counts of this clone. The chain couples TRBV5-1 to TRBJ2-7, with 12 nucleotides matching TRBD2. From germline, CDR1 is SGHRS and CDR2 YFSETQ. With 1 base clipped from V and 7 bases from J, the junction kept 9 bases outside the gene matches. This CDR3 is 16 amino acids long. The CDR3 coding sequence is TGCGCCAGCAGCTTGTATTCTAGCGGGGGGGCTCGGGAGCAGTACTTC. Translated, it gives CASSLYSSGGAREQYF.

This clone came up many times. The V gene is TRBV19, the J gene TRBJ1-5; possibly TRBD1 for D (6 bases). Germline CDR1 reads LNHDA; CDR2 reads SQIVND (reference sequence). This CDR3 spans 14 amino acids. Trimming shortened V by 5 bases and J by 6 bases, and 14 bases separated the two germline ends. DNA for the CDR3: TGTGCCAGTAGTCCAACAGGGTGGACTCAGCCCCAGCATTTT. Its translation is CASSPTGWTQPQHF.

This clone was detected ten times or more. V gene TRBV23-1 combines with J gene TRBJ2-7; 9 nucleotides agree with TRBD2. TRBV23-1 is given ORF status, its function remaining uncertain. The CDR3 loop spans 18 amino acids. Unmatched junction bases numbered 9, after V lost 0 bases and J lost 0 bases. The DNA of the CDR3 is TGCGCCAGCAGTCAATCGGCTAGCGGGGCTCTCACCTCCTACGAGCAGTACTTC. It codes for CASSQSASGALTSYEQYF.

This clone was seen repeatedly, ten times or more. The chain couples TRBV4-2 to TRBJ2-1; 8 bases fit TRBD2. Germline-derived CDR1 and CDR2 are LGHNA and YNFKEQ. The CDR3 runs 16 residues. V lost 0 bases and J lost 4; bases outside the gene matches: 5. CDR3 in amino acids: CASSQESSGQYNEQFF. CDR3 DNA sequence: TGTGCCAGCAGCCAAGAGTCTAGCGGGCAGTACAATGAGCAGTTCTTC.

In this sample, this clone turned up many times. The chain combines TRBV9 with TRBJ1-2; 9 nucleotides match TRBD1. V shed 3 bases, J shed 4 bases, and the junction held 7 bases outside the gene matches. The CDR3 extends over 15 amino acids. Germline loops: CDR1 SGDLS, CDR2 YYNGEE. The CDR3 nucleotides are TGTGCCAGCAGCGCTACAGGGGGCGCCGGCTATGGCTACACCTTC. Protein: CASSATGGAGYGYTF.

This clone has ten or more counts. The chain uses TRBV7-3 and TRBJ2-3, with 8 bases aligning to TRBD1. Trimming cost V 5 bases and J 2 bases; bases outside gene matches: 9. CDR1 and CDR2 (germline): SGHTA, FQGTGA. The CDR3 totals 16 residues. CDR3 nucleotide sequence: TGTGCCAGCAGCCTGACAGGGGCTCAATCCACAGATACGCAGTATTTT. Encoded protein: CASSLTGAQSTDTQYF.